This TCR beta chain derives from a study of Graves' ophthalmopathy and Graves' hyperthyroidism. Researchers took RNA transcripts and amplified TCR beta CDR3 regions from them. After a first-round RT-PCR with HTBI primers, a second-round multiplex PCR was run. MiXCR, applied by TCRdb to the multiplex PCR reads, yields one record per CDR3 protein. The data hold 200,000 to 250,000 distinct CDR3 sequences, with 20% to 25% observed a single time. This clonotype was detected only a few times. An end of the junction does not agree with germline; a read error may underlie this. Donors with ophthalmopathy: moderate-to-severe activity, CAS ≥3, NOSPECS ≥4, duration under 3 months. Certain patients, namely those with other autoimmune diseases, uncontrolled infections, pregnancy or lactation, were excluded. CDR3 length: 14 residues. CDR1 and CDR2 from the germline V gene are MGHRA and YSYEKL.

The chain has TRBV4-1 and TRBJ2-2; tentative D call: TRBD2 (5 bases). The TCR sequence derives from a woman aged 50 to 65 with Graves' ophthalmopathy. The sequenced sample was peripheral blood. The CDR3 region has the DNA TGCGCCAGCAGCCAAGAGACCAACACCGGGGAGCTGCTTTTT. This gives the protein CASSQETNTGELLF.